The 28 T cell receptor beta chains in this list originate from one sample, sequenced in a study of regulatory T cells in long-lasting Graves disease. Sequencing libraries for TCR beta were prepared with iRepertoire HTBI primers and Arm-PCR of CDR3 regions. TCRdb called the multiplex PCR reads again in MiXCR, with one record for every CDR3 protein. The sample includes 450,000 to 650,000 distinct CDR3 sequences, more than 15% of them seen just once. Indicated time point: newly diagnosed GD, antithyroid drugs for less than 3 months. PBMC RNA served as the TCR library source. These data are also associated with another study on T cells in Graves' hyperthyroidism and ophthalmopathy.

The specimen comprised peripheral blood mononuclear cells (PBMCs), sampled at new diagnosis, from a patient treated with antithyroid drugs. These receptors were taken from a woman aged 40 to 65 with Graves disease.

V usage is TRBV3-1 and J usage is TRBJ1-2, with a tentative D call TRBD1 (6 bases). Germline CDR1 is LGHDT and CDR2 is YNNKEL (reference sequence). The germline V and J ends were trimmed by 3 bases and 4 bases, with 9 bases remaining between them. The CDR3 runs 13 residues. The CDR3 sequence: CASSQARGYGYTF. In DNA, the CDR3 is TGTGCCAGCAGCCAGGCCAGGGGCTATGGCTACACCTTC.

Only one count was recorded for this clonotype. The CDR3 DNA is TGTGCCAGCAGTTACCGGCGGGGGGGCACCTACGAGCAGTACTTC. It translates to CASSYRRGGTYEQYF. This rearrangement joins TRBV6-5 to TRBJ2-7, with TRBD2 matching 9 bases. Germline values: CDR1 MNHEY, CDR2 SVGAGI. The CDR3 covers 15 residues. V lost 2 bases, J lost 2 bases, and 4 bases stayed unmatched.

V gene TRBV3-1 combines with J gene TRBJ1-3; possible D gene TRBD1, 6 bases. Germline lookup yields CDR1 LGHDT and CDR2 YNNKEL (reference sequence). Trimming took 4 bases from V and 0 from J, leaving 10 bases between them. This CDR3 is built from 15 residues. CDR3 DNA: TGTGCCAGCAGCCGGGACACAACCTCTGGAAACACCATATATTTT. It translates to CASSRDTTSGNTIYF. The whole variable domain, remainder taken from reference TRBV3-1 and TRBJ1-3, is DTAVSQTPKYLVTQMGNDKSIKCEQNLGHDTMYWYKQDSKKFLKIMFSYNNKELIINETVPNRFSPKSPDKAHLNLHINSLELGDSAVYFCASSRDTTSGNTIYFGEGSWLTVV.

This clonotype was observed many times. V is TRBV6-1 and J is TRBJ2-1; D unresolved. Per germline, CDR1 MNHNS and CDR2 SASEGT. Trimming took 6 bases from V and 0 from J, leaving 9 bases between them. The CDR3 is made up of 14 amino acids. The CDR3 DNA reads TGTGCCAGCAGCCCTCTGAGCTCCTACAATGAGCAGTTCTTC. It encodes CASSPLSSYNEQFF.

The V gene is TRBV5-1, the J gene TRBJ2-5; 8 bases are shared with TRBD2. This CDR3 is 15 amino acids long. Germline-derived CDR1 and CDR2 are SGHRS and YFSETQ. The V and J ends lost 3 bases and 5 bases, in that order; junction bases with no gene match: 9. In nucleotides, the CDR3 is TGCGCCAGCAGCTCGGAAGGGACTAGGGGGGAGACCCAGTACTTC. Its translation: CASSSEGTRGETQYF.

This clonotype turned up a few times. The chain uses TRBV20-1 and TRBJ1-2, with D unresolved. The V end lost 6 bases, the J end lost 4 bases, and 12 bases lay between the germline ends. The germline V gene encodes CDR1 DFQATT and CDR2 SNEGSKA (reference sequence). The CDR3 length is 12 residues. As DNA, the CDR3 is TGCAGTGCCCTAACCTTGCCCTATGGCTACACCTTC. Encoded protein: CSALTLPYGYTF.

The chain joins TRBV20-1 to TRBJ1-4, with D possibly matching TRBD1 (5 bases). CDR3 length equals 14 residues. Germline values: CDR1 DFQATT, CDR2 SNEGSKA (reference sequence). The V gene lost 6 bases and the J gene lost 5 bases, with 16 bases spanning the gap. In nucleotides, the CDR3 is TGCAGTGCCTCGACAGAAACCAGAAATGAAAAACTGTTTTTT. Translation: CSASTETRNEKLFF.

This clonotype was counted a few times. The genes are TRBV7-2 and TRBJ1-5, with a weak D call TRBD1 (6 bases). The CDR3 has 15 amino acids. Germline CDR1 reads SGHTA; CDR2 reads FQGNSA. Trimming removed 1 base at V and 7 bases at J, with 14 bases between. CDR3 DNA sequence: TGTGCCAGCAGCTTAGAGGCGGGACATCTACAGCCCCAGCATTTT. It specifies CASSLEAGHLQPQHF.

This clonotype was counted ten times or more. The V gene is TRBV12-3 or TRBV12-4, the J gene TRBJ1-5, with D unresolved. Deletions cut 6 bases from V and 5 bases from J, with 8 bases between. The CDR3 runs 12 residues. CDR3 DNA sequence: TGTGCCAGCAGCTTTGGGGATCAGCCCCAGCATTTT. This codes for CASSFGDQPQHF.

This clonotype has at least ten counts. The V call is TRBV12-3 or TRBV12-4, the J call TRBJ2-3; TRBD2 is a possible D gene (5 bases). The CDR3 is made up of 14 amino acids. Between the trimmed V and J ends, which lost 3 bases and 2 bases, there was a span of 9 bases. The CDR3: CASSLSGFTDTQYF. The CDR3 DNA is TGTGCCAGCAGTTTGAGCGGATTCACAGATACGCAGTATTTT.

In this sample, this clonotype turned up many times. The chain is built from TRBV6-5 and TRBJ1-2; D is unclear. CDR1 is MNHEY, CDR2 SVGAGI, per germline. The V and J ends lost 2 bases and 0 bases respectively, with 7 bases between them. This CDR3 is 14 amino acids long. The CDR3 DNA is TGTGCCAGCAGTTACGCGATTTCTAACTATGGCTACACCTTC. It specifies CASSYAISNYGYTF.

This clonotype was counted at least ten times. J is TRBJ1-4 and V is TRBV28; weak D call: TRBD1 (6 bases). Trimming shortened V by 7 bases and J by 14 bases, and 29 bases separated the two germline ends. The V gene's germline CDR1 is MDHEN and CDR2 SYDVKM. The CDR3 length is 16 residues. CDR3 protein: CASTFREGVAYEMLFF. Here the CDR3 DNA reads TGTGCCAGCACTTTCCGAGAGGGGGTGGCCTATGAAATGCTGTTTTTT.

There are many counts of this clonotype. This chain links TRBV5-1 with TRBJ1-1, with a weak D call TRBD1 (5 bases). Per germline, CDR1 SGHRS and CDR2 YFSETQ. The CDR3 is 14 residues long. V dropped 3 bases and J dropped 1 base, with 10 bases sitting between them. CDR3 nucleotides: TGCGCCAGCAGCTCCCCGGGGGGGAACACTGAAGCTTTCTTT. This sequence encodes CASSSPGGNTEAFF.

This clonotype was seen many times. This sequence joins TRBV30 and TRBJ2-1; D is uncertain. CDR1 is GTSNPN and CDR2 is SVGIG in the germline V gene (reference sequence). This CDR3 region has 12 residues. V lost 2 bases, J lost 5 bases, and 7 bases lay in between. The CDR3 DNA reads as TGTGCCTGGAGTTCCCTGCACAATGAGCAGTTCTTC. It specifies CAWSSLHNEQFF.

The V gene is TRBV28, the J gene TRBJ1-5; D gene ambiguous. Per germline, CDR1 MDHEN and CDR2 SYDVKM. V was trimmed by 5 bases and J by 0 bases, leaving 11 bases between them. CDR3 size: 15 residues. The CDR3 region is CASSLQTYSNQPQHF. DNA of the CDR3: TGTGCCAGCAGTCTCCAGACTTATAGCAATCAGCCCCAGCATTTT.

This clonotype occurred many times. The rearrangement links TRBV2 to TRBJ2-5, with D perhaps matching TRBD2 (7 bases). The V end was cut by 5 bases, the J end by 4 bases, with 14 bases between. Germline V gene sequence: CDR1 SNHLY, CDR2 FYNNEI. The CDR3 runs 14 residues. The CDR3 region is CASSWGGPGETQYF. CDR3 coding DNA: TGTGCCAGCAGTTGGGGGGGGCCTGGAGAGACCCAGTACTTC.

This clonotype was seen only a few times. The chain carries TRBV6-2 or TRBV6-3 and TRBJ1-5; 7 nucleotides align to TRBD1. Germline V gene sequence: CDR1 MNHEY, CDR2 SVGEGT. Losses at the gene ends were 6 bases for V and 0 bases for J; bases not matched to a gene: 5. This CDR3 has 15 residues. Here the CDR3 DNA reads TGTGCCAGCAGGAACCAGGGGGATAGCAATCAGCCCCAGCATTTT. It specifies CASRNQGDSNQPQHF.

The chain has TRBV20-1 and TRBJ2-5; 15 nucleotides align to TRBD2. The V gene's germline CDR1 is DFQATT and CDR2 SNEGSKA (reference sequence). The ends lost 6 bases at V and 5 bases at J; junction bases unmatched: 7. This CDR3 contains 15 residues. CDR3 loop: CSARTSGGALETQYF. Written as DNA, the CDR3 is TGCAGTGCGAGGACTAGCGGGGGGGCCTTGGAGACCCAGTACTTC.

The CDR3 DNA reads TGTGCCAGCAGCTTCCCCGGCAGGGAAGAGACCCAGTACTTC. Protein product: CASSFPGREETQYF. This chain links TRBV11-2 with TRBJ2-5; possible D gene TRBD1, 5 bases. CDR3 length: 14 residues. Trimming left V 3 bases short and J 3 bases short, with 11 bases between. Germline loops: CDR1 SGHAT, CDR2 FQNNGV.

This clonotype was seen a few times. The V and J genes are TRBV4-1 and TRBJ1-5; weak D call: TRBD1 (5 bases). Trimming took off 1 base at V and 3 bases at J, with 13 bases between the two ends. The CDR3 spans 16 residues. Germline assignment: CDR1 MGHRA and CDR2 YSYEKL. CDR3 in amino acids: CASSQVQGAINQPQHF. CDR3 nucleotides: TGCGCCAGCAGCCAAGTTCAGGGAGCGATCAATCAGCCCCAGCATTTT.

This clonotype was seen at least ten times. The rearrangement joins TRBV2 to TRBJ2-7; 12 bases agree with TRBD2. The CDR3 is made up of 15 amino acids. Germline assignment: CDR1 SNHLY and CDR2 FYNNEI. With V trimmed by 6 bases and J by 7 bases, 10 bases remained unmatched. This CDR3 is CASSPDGLAGREQYF. The CDR3, as DNA: TGTGCCAGCAGCCCCGATGGACTAGCGGGGAGGGAGCAGTACTTC. The variable domain in full, completed from reference TRBV2 and TRBJ2-7, reads EPEVTQTPSHQVTQMGQEVILRCVPISNHLYFYWYRQILGQKVEFLVSFYNNEISEKSEIFDDQFSVERPDGSNFTLKIRSTKLEDSAMYFCASSPDGLAGREQYFGPGTRLTVT.

This chain uses TRBV30 with TRBJ1-1, with 8 bases identical to TRBD1. The junction had 9 bases not matched to a gene; V was cut back by 3 bases and J by 0 bases. In germline, CDR1 is GTSNPN, CDR2 SVGIG (reference sequence). This CDR3 has 16 amino acids. The DNA of the CDR3 is TGTGCCTGGAGAACGCCAGGGGGCCTCATGAACACTGAAGCTTTCTTT. Residues: CAWRTPGGLMNTEAFF.

This chain links TRBV12-3 or TRBV12-4 with TRBJ2-5; D may match TRBD1 or TRBD2 (6 bases each). This CDR3 is 15 amino acids long. V shed 3 bases and J shed 4 bases, with 15 bases lying between them. The CDR3 sequence: CASSFVGGRGETQYF. CDR3 nucleotides: TGTGCCAGCAGTTTTGTGGGGGGCCGGGGAGAGACCCAGTACTTC.

The V call is TRBV9, the J call TRBJ2-7, with unresolved D. The CDR3 consists of 13 residues. V was cut by 4 bases and J by 5 bases, with 13 bases left in between. CDR1 is SGDLS and CDR2 is YYNGEE in the germline V gene. The CDR3 DNA is TGTGCCAGCAGCCCGGGTTCCCAAGACGAGCAGTACTTC. As protein: CASSPGSQDEQYF. The whole variable domain, filled in from reference TRBV9 and TRBJ2-7, reads DSGVTQTPKHLITATGQRVTLRCSPRSGDLSVYWYQQSLDQGLQFLIQYYNGEERAKGNILERFSAQQFPDLHSELNLSSLELGDSALYFCASSPGSQDEQYFGPGTRLTVT.

This clonotype came up many times. V and J are TRBV28 and TRBJ2-5, with D possibly matching TRBD2 (6 bases). Per germline, CDR1 MDHEN and CDR2 SYDVKM. The CDR3 sequence is 14 residues long. The ends were cut back, 3 bases at V and 0 bases at J, with 8 bases in the middle. Written as DNA, the CDR3 is TGTGCCAGCAGTTTTGGGGGGTACCAAGAGACCCAGTACTTC. It codes for CASSFGGYQETQYF.

This clonotype was recorded at least ten times. This chain uses TRBV19 with TRBJ1-6; D uncertain. V shed 4 bases and J shed 13 bases, with 17 bases lying between them. Germline CDR1 and CDR2: LNHDA and SQIVND (reference sequence). CDR3 size: 14 residues. For the CDR3, the DNA is TGTGCCAGTAGTACGTTGAAGTGGACTGTGCCCCTCCACTTT. This encodes CASSTLKWTVPLHF.

This clonotype has at least ten counts. The V call is TRBV12-3 or TRBV12-4, the J call TRBJ1-1; TRBD1 aligns across 9 bases. CDR3 length equals 14 residues. V shed 6 bases, J shed 5 bases, and the junction held 7 bases outside the gene matches. CDR3 residues: CASRFGQGWTEAFF. The CDR3 nucleotides read TGTGCCAGCAGGTTTGGACAGGGGTGGACTGAAGCTTTCTTT.

Concerning this clonotype itself: This may arise from a read error, as a much more abundant clone is one base away. The chain is built from TRBV6-9 and TRBJ1-1; no clear D. CDR1 and CDR2 from the germline V gene are MNHGY and SVAAGI. V was clipped by 0 bases and J by 0 bases, with 11 bases between them. The length of the CDR3 is 16 residues. CDR3: CASSYSSEQMNTEAFF. The CDR3 nucleotides are TGTGCCAGCAGTTATTCTTCTGAGCAGATGAACACTGAAGCTTTCTTT.